These T cell receptor beta chains were read from a single sample in a study of cytomegalovirus exposure and HLA in healthy donors. Some clones are missing from TCRdb's copy, which holds only in-frame ones; the method was immunoSEQ multiplex PCR. The sample shows about 130,000 clones, less than 80% of them seen only once. The sequenced material came from PBMCs. The source is a man aged 35 to 55 in good health and CMV-seropositive. The CDR3 runs from the conserved cysteine through the conserved F or W. The order of the fields is J gene, D gene, clone size, V gene, CDR3 protein, CDR3 DNA. The D gene is left open where the match is weak. Some rows mark clone size as missing; the rest say once, few, many or name a class of expanded clone.

J: TRBJ2-7
D: -
size: -
V: TRBV18
CDR3: CASSLRVGAYEQYF
DNA: TGTGCCAGCTCCCTCCGGGTAGGAGCCTACGAGCAGTACTTC

J: TRBJ1-5
D: TRBD1
size: -
V: TRBV6-6
CDR3: CASSRDRASNQPQHF
DNA: TGTGCCAGCAGTCGGGACAGGGCTAGCAATCAGCCCCAGCATTTT

J: TRBJ2-7
D: -
size: -
V: TRBV19
CDR3: CASSIAGFSYEQYF
DNA: TGTGCCAGTAGTATCGCAGGGTTTTCCTACGAGCAGTACTTC

J: TRBJ2-3
D: TRBD2
size: -
V: TRBV7-9
CDR3: CASSPTPSGNSDTQYF
DNA: TGTGCCAGCAGCCCGACCCCTAGCGGGAACTCAGATACGCAGTATTTT

J: TRBJ1-1
D: -
size: -
V: TRBV27
CDR3: CASSLPETDLNTEAFF
DNA: TGTGCCAGCAGTTTACCCGAGACCGACTTGAACACTGAAGCTTTCTTT

J: TRBJ2-3
D: TRBD1
size: few
V: TRBV7-8
CDR3: CASRFTGGSTDTQYF
DNA: TGTGCCAGCAGGTTCACAGGGGGAAGCACAGATACGCAGTATTTT

J: TRBJ2-3
D: -
size: -
V: TRBV19
CDR3: CASSPRADTQYF
DNA: TGTGCCAGTAGTCCCAGGGCAGATACGCAGTATTTT

J: TRBJ2-1
D: TRBD2
size: -
V: TRBV10-3
CDR3: CAISESMGGRGGSEQFF
DNA: TGTGCCATCAGTGAGTCGATGGGCGGGAGGGGGGGAAGTGAGCAGTTCTTC

J: TRBJ1-4
D: -
size: few
V: TRBV2
CDR3: CASRAGLNEKLFF
DNA: TGTGCCAGCAGGGCCGGACTGAATGAAAAACTGTTTTTT

J: TRBJ1-4
D: -
size: -
V: TRBV6-1
CDR3: CASHSTESTNEKLFF
DNA: TGTGCCAGCCACTCCACCGAGTCAACTAATGAAAAACTGTTTTTT

J: TRBJ1-1
D: -
size: -
V: TRBV27
CDR3: CASSFLVNTEAFF
DNA: TGTGCCAGCAGTTTTCTAGTGAACACTGAAGCTTTCTTT

J: TRBJ1-2
D: -
size: once
V: TRBV29-1
CDR3: CSVEYTRSDYGYTF
DNA: TGCAGCGTTGAATACACACGGAGTGACTATGGCTACACCTTC

J: TRBJ2-7
D: -
size: -
V: TRBV4-1
CDR3: CASSQEIGSGRERQYF
DNA: TGCGCCAGCAGCCAAGAGATAGGGTCCGGGAGAGAGAGACAGTACTTC

J: TRBJ2-1
D: -
size: once
V: TRBV4-2
CDR3: CASSQDRNGYNEQFF
DNA: TGTGCCAGCAGCCAAGATCGAAACGGTTACAATGAGCAGTTCTTC

J: TRBJ2-5
D: TRBD2
size: -
V: TRBV14
CDR3: CASSPGLAAQETQYF
DNA: TGTGCCAGCAGCCCGGGACTAGCGGCTCAAGAGACCCAGTACTTC

J: TRBJ2-5
D: TRBD1
size: -
V: TRBV5-4
CDR3: CASKDRDQETQYF
DNA: TGTGCCAGCAAAGACAGGGATCAAGAGACCCAGTACTTC

J: TRBJ1-1
D: -
size: -
V: TRBV6-4
CDR3: CASSIDGGTNTEAFF
DNA: TGTGCCAGCAGTATAGACGGGGGGACTAACACTGAAGCTTTCTTT

J: TRBJ2-1
D: -
size: -
V: TRBV5-6
CDR3: CASSPSGAGNEQFF
DNA: TGTGCCAGCAGCCCCAGTGGGGCAGGCAATGAGCAGTTCTTC